What follows are 10 T cell receptor beta chains derived from one specimen sequenced in a study of T cell clusters in autoimmune cytopenias. Multiplex touch-down PCR amplified TRB using TRB-A and TRB-B pools in one tube. Following a re-call of the multiplex PCR reads, TCRdb has one entry per CDR3 protein and lacks DNA. Its clone listing holds 3,500 to 4,000 distinct CDR3 sequences. TRB amplification used around 0.25 ug of peripheral blood genomic DNA. The specimen was peripheral blood. Every receptor here comes from a human donor with an autoimmune cytopenia or autoimmune hepatitis (not recorded which).

This clonotype is identified as medium-sized from frequency. This rearrangement joins TRBV27 to TRBJ2-3; lacking DNA, the TRBD2 call made by TCRdb goes unchecked. The germline V gene has CDR1 MNHEY and CDR2 SMNVEV (reference sequence). CDR3 length: 15 residues. Here the CDR3 reads CASSIRTSGVDTQYF.

This clonotype is medium-sized by frequency. V and J are TRBV30 and TRBJ1-2. Germline V gives CDR1 GTSNPN, CDR2 SVGIG (reference sequence). The CDR3 length is 15 residues. The CDR3 here is CAWSTRGGVNYGYTF.

This chain joins TRBV30 and TRBJ1-5; the D call of TRBD1 rests on TCRdb alone, since no DNA is present to check it. This CDR3 is 16 amino acids long. Germline V gene data show CDR1 as GTSNPN and CDR2 as SVGIG (reference sequence). The CDR3 reads CAWSHGGQGLGQPQHF.

The rearrangement uses TRBV20-1 and TRBJ2-7; no DNA is available, so the TRBD1 call from TCRdb remains unchecked. Germline V lookup: CDR1 DFQATT, CDR2 SNEGSKA (reference sequence). The CDR3 extends over 14 amino acids. The CDR3 region is CSALPGQGRYEQYF.

This clonotype ranks as medium-sized in terms of frequency. The chain joins TRBV30 to TRBJ2-3; TCRdb's D gene call, TRBD1, goes unchecked for lack of DNA. The CDR3 runs to 15 residues. The germline CDR1 and CDR2 sequences are GTSNPN and SVGIG (reference sequence). The CDR3 protein is CAWIGGSSRADTQYF.

In terms of frequency, this clonotype is medium-sized. This chain joins TRBV5-6 and TRBJ2-5; TCRdb gives TRBD1 as the D gene, but with no DNA this cannot be confirmed. The CDR3 is 15 residues long. Germline V gene lookup returns CDR1 SGHDT and CDR2 YYEEEE. CDR3 sequence reads: CASSLGTGSGETQYF.

This clonotype is called medium-sized based on its frequency. The rearrangement links TRBV24-1 to TRBJ2-3; as DNA is missing, the TRBD2 call by TCRdb cannot be tested. The germline gives CDR1 KGHDR, CDR2 SFDVKD. The CDR3 is made up of 13 amino acids. The CDR3 protein is CATSVGEGDTQYF.

Considering frequency, this clonotype is medium-sized. The J gene is TRBJ1-2, the V gene TRBV29-1; TCRdb calls TRBD1, which cannot be checked without DNA. Germline V gene data show CDR1 as SQVTM and CDR2 as ANQGSEA. The CDR3 consists of 13 residues. The CDR3 reads CSVRKGGDYGYTF.

Its frequency marks this clonotype as medium-sized. V and J are TRBV6-5 and TRBJ2-7. CDR3 length: 15 amino acids. Germline CDR1 MNHEY, CDR2 SVGAGI. The CDR3 protein is CASSYWTGDSYEQYF.

Considering frequency, this clonotype is medium-sized. This rearrangement joins TRBV6-5 to TRBJ1-6; TCRdb lists TRBD1, though no DNA is available to test this call. There are 16 residues in the CDR3. Germline CDR1 and CDR2: MNHEY and SVGAGI. CDR3 sequence reads: CASSYRDPSYNSPLHF.